These 8 T cell receptor beta chains were sequenced from one sample in a study of blood T cell repertoires in COVID-19. The data were produced by immunoSEQ multiplex PCR, yet TCRdb's version contains in-frame clones alone and is incomplete. The data show around 230,000 clones, 83% seen once. The sequencing input was peripheral blood. The receptor set was obtained from a woman between 40 and 50 years old with active or convalescent COVID-19.

V usage is TRBV7-2 and J usage is TRBJ2-1; TRBD2 matches 12 bases. CDR1 SGHTA and CDR2 FQGNSA come from the germline V gene. J gave up 7 bases and V 0 bases, and 1 base lay outside the gene matches. This CDR3 has 15 amino acids. The CDR3 region is CASSLALAGGNEQFF. In DNA, the CDR3 is TGTGCCAGCAGCTTAGCACTAGCGGGGGGTAATGAGCAGTTCTTC.

CDR3: CASGGLNQPQHF. CDR3 sequence (DNA): TGTGCCAGTGGTGGGCTGAATCAGCCCCAGCATTTT. The genes are TRBV25-1 and TRBJ1-5; no clear D gene. The CDR3 is 12 amino acids. The germline V gene has CDR1 MGHDK and CDR2 SYGVNS. The V and J ends lost 9 bases and 4 bases respectively, with 10 bases between them.

The genes are TRBV5-8 and TRBJ2-7; TRBD1 agrees at 7 bases. CDR3 size: 14 residues. Germline values: CDR1 SGHTS, CDR2 YDEGEE. The V segment lost 0 bases and the J segment 6 bases; nucleotides outside the gene matches: 6. The CDR3 DNA sequence: TGTGCCAGCAGCTTGGAGGGGGCCATAGGCGAGCAGTACTTC. Protein product: CASSLEGAIGEQYF.

The chain recombines TRBV28 with TRBJ2-3; 10 nucleotides line up with TRBD1. The V and J ends lost 5 bases and 3 bases, in that order; junction bases with no gene match: 5. The germline gives CDR1 MDHEN, CDR2 SYDVKM. The CDR3 is made up of 15 amino acids. This CDR3 reads CASSEPGQGTDTQYF. CDR3 coding DNA: TGTGCCAGCAGTGAACCGGGACAGGGGACAGATACGCAGTATTTT.

The V and J genes are TRBV30 and TRBJ1-2; 8 bases agree with TRBD1. The V gene end was trimmed by 5 bases and the J gene end by 4 bases; junction bases not matched to a gene: 3. Germline loops: CDR1 GTSNPN, CDR2 SVGIG (reference sequence). This CDR3 has 12 amino acids. The CDR3 DNA reads as TGTGCCTGGGGAACAGGGGGCTATGGCTACACCTTC. This codes for CAWGTGGYGYTF.

This clone has a single count. The V call is TRBV18, the J call TRBJ2-5; the D gene is possibly TRBD2 (6 bases). Germline values: CDR1 KGHSH, CDR2 LQKENI. There are 15 residues in the CDR3. Between the trimmed V and J ends, which lost 2 bases and 4 bases, there was a span of 14 bases. This CDR3 is CASSPNLGSSETQYF. DNA of the CDR3: TGTGCCAGCTCACCAAACCTCGGGAGTTCAGAGACCCAGTACTTC.

This chain uses TRBV28 with TRBJ2-7; 7 bases line up with TRBD1. Germline CDR1 and CDR2: MDHEN and SYDVKM. The CDR3 is made up of 12 amino acids. V lost 6 bases, J lost 4 bases, and 3 bases stayed unmatched. CDR3 DNA: TGTGCCAGCAGCGAGGACAGGTACGAGCAGTACTTC. Its protein is CASSEDRYEQYF.

The chain links TRBV4-3 to TRBJ1-2, with 8 nucleotides matching TRBD1. This CDR3 is built from 12 residues. V shed 6 bases, J shed 3 bases, and the junction held 0 bases outside the gene matches. Germline CDR1 LGHNA, CDR2 YSLEER. In DNA, the CDR3 is TGCGCCAGCAGGGACAGGGACTATGGCTACACCTTC. It translates to CASRDRDYGYTF.